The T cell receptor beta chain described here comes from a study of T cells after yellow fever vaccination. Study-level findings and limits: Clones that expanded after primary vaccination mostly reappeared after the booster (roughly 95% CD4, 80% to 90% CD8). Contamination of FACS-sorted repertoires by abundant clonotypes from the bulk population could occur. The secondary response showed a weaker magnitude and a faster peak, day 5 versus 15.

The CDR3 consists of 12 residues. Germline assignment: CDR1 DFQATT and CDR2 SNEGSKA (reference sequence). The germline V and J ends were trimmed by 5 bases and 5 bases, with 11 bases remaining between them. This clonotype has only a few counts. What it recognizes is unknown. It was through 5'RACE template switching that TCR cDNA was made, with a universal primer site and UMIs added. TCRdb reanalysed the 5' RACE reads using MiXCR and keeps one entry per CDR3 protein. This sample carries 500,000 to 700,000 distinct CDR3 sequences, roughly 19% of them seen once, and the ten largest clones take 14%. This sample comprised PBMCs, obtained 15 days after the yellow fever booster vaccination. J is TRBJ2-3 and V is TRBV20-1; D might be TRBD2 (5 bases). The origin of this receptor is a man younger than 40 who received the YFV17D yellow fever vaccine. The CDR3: CSALLAGDTQYF. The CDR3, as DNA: TGCAGTGCTCTGCTAGCCGGAGATACGCAGTATTTT.